The source of this TCR beta chain is a study of control samples from healthy donors and cancer patients. Germline loops: CDR1 SNHLY, CDR2 FYNNEI. This CDR3 has 15 residues. This clone was counted a single time. One end of the junction fails to match germline, which may point to a read error. Clones were sequenced by immunoSEQ multiplex PCR, and TCRdb holds only the in-frame ones, with some missing. The sample lists some 100,000 clones, roughly 90% occurring once. The chain couples TRBV2 to TRBJ1-5, with 7 nucleotides matching TRBD1. The sequence derives from a human donor in good health. The donor label of this sample is uncertain. Input material: blood. The CDR3 loop is CASMVGTAPNRPQHF. For the CDR3, the DNA is TGTGCCAGCATGGTAGGGACAGCTCCCAATCGGCCCCAGCATTTT.